Listed below are T cell receptor beta chains from one sample, sequenced in a study of CD8+ T cells in alopecia areata. Method: immunoSEQ multiplex PCR; TCRdb's copy keeps in-frame clones and lacks some. The table records about 210,000 clones, 40% to 45% of them present only once. The source was CD4+ T cells sorted from blood, collected at approximately week 36, from a patient treated with tofacitinib. These TCRs come from a human donor with alopecia areata. The CDR3 runs from the conserved cysteine through the conserved F or W. The D gene is left open where the match is weak. Clone sizes are given selectively: once, few, many, or a class where the clone is expanded.

CDR3nt | CDR3aa | j_gene | v_gene | d_gene | abundance
TGTGCCAGCTCTTGGACTAGCGGCACCGGGGAGCTGTTTTTT | CASSWTSGTGELFF | TRBJ2-2 | TRBV18 | TRBD2 | few
TGTGCCAGCAGCGTAGACGCGGGGGGTCACTATGGCTACACCTTC | CASSVDAGGHYGYTF | TRBJ1-2 | TRBV9 | - | -
TGTGCCAGCAGCCTGGTGAGGGATGGCTACACCTTC | CASSLVRDGYTF | TRBJ1-2 | TRBV14 | - | -
TGTGCCAGCAGTCCTAGCAATCAGCCCCAGCATTTT | CASSPSNQPQHF | TRBJ1-5 | TRBV6-1 | - | few
TGTGCCTGGATCCGGGACACCTCCTACGAGCAGTACTTC | CAWIRDTSYEQYF | TRBJ2-7 | TRBV30 | - | -
TGTGTTCCGGAGGAGCTGCAAGAGACCCAGTACTTC | CVPEELQETQYF | TRBJ2-5 | TRBV7-9 | - | few
TGTGCCTGGAGGGGACTAGCGGGAGTGAGGGGTTTTGGCGAGCAGTACTTC | CAWRGLAGVRGFGEQYF | TRBJ2-7 | TRBV30 | TRBD2 | -
TGCGCCAGCAGCCAAGAGGAAGGGTACGACTATGGCTACACCTTC | CASSQEEGYDYGYTF | TRBJ1-2 | TRBV4-3 | - | -
TGTGCCAGCAGTGAATTTGGCGTTAGACAGGGCGCCTCCGAGCAGTACTTC | CASSEFGVRQGASEQYF | TRBJ2-7 | TRBV2 | TRBD1 | -
TGTGCCAGCAGTGAGACAGGCTCCTACGAGCAGTACTTC | CASSETGSYEQYF | TRBJ2-7 | TRBV2 | - | few
TGTGCCAGCAGTTACGGGGGAATTTCTCTCCCTGAAGCTTTCTTT | CASSYGGISLPEAFF | TRBJ1-1 | TRBV6-6 | - | few
TGCGCCAGCAGTACATCAGCCGCCGTCGATACGCAGTATTTT | CASSTSAAVDTQYF | TRBJ2-3 | TRBV5-1 | - | -
TGTGCCTGGATTCTCTGGGGACAGAAGAACACCGGGGAGCTGTTTTTT | CAWILWGQKNTGELFF | TRBJ2-2 | TRBV30 | TRBD1 | -
TGTGCCAGCAGCCACGGACTAGCGGGAGGGATCTACAATGAGCAGTTCTTC | CASSHGLAGGIYNEQFF | TRBJ2-1 | TRBV14 | TRBD2 | -
TGTGCCAGCAGCTTAGATCTCAGGCAGGGGGCCTACGAGCAGTACTTC | CASSLDLRQGAYEQYF | TRBJ2-7 | TRBV11-2 | TRBD1 | few
TGTGCCAGCAGCTTAGGAGGAGGAGTCTTAGAGACCCAGTACTTC | CASSLGGGVLETQYF | TRBJ2-5 | TRBV7-2 | - | -
TGTGCCAGCAGCCCGCGGGGAGGGAGCTCCTACGAGCAGTACTTC | CASSPRGGSSYEQYF | TRBJ2-7 | TRBV27 | TRBD2 | -
TGTGCCAGCAGGCTTTTCACGACCGGGGAGCTGTTTTTT | CASRLFTTGELFF | TRBJ2-2 | TRBV5-4 | - | -
TGTGCCAGCAGTGCATCACAGGGGGACTCCTACGAGCAGTACTTC | CASSASQGDSYEQYF | TRBJ2-7 | TRBV6-1 | TRBD1 | -
TGTGCCAGCATGTTAGCGCTGAGCTCCTACAATGAGCAGTTCTTC | CASMLALSSYNEQFF | TRBJ2-1 | TRBV6-5 | - | -
TGTGCCTGGAATTCCAGGCTACAGGGCCATACGCAGTATTTT | CAWNSRLQGHTQYF | TRBJ2-3 | TRBV30 | - | -
TGCAGCGTTGACCGGACTAGCCCCACCGGGGAGCTGTTTTTT | CSVDRTSPTGELFF | TRBJ2-2 | TRBV29-1 | TRBD2 | -
TGTGCCAGCAGCTTAGTGGCCGGGGGACGGGCCTACAATGAGCAGTTCTTC | CASSLVAGGRAYNEQFF | TRBJ2-1 | TRBV7-3 | - | -
TGTGCCAGCAGCTTAGAATCGGTATACAATGAGCAGTTCTTC | CASSLESVYNEQFF | TRBJ2-1 | TRBV7-2 | - | -
TGTGCCAGCAGTTTTTGGGGGGTTGTGGCAGATACGCAGTATTTT | CASSFWGVVADTQYF | TRBJ2-3 | TRBV28 | - | many
TGTGCCAGTAGTATTTCACTAGCATCCTACAATGAGCAGTTCTTC | CASSISLASYNEQFF | TRBJ2-1 | TRBV19 | - | -
TGTGCCAGCAGCTTGGGATTTTTCGGGTCGAAGGGTTGGAGCACTGAAGCTTTCTTT | CASSLGFFGSKGWSTEAFF | TRBJ1-1 | TRBV5-6 | - | -